Listed below are T cell receptor beta chains from one sample, sequenced in a study of CD8 T cells in Susac syndrome. TCRdb re-called the immunoSEQ multiplex PCR reads with MiXCR, one entry per CDR3 protein. Here the sample spans 120,000 to 150,000 distinct CDR3 sequences, approximately 96% being singletons. The sample consisted of CD4+ T cells from PBMCs. These receptors were taken from a human donor with multiple sclerosis. Both conserved end residues are part of each CDR3. The D gene is left open where the match is weak. Size is omitted from some rows. Given values are once, few, many or a class for expanded clones.

>TRBJ1-1|11|.|TRBD1|TRBV30
TGTGCCTGGGGGGACAGGGTGGGAGCTTTCTTT
CAWGDRVGAFF
>TRBJ2-7|13|once|TRBD1|TRBV7-9
TGTGCCAGCACGGACAGGGGGCCAGGCGAGCAGTACTTC
CASTDRGPGEQYF
>TRBJ1-1|14|.|.|TRBV27
TGTGCCAGCAGTTTATATCCGGGCGCCACTGAAGCTTTCTTT
CASSLYPGATEAFF
>TRBJ2-1|14|.|TRBD1|TRBV7-2
TGTGCCAGCAGCTTTCGACAGGGGAACAATGAGCAGTTCTTC
CASSFRQGNNEQFF
>TRBJ2-5|15|.|TRBD2|TRBV5-1
TGCGCCAGCAGCCCCTCGACTAGCGGGGCGGAGACCCAGTACTTC
CASSPSTSGAETQYF
>TRBJ1-2|14|.|TRBD1|TRBV27
TGTGCCAGCAGACGAACAGGGGGCATCGATGGCTACACCTTC
CASRRTGGIDGYTF
>TRBJ1-1|11|.|.|TRBV20-1
TGCAGTGCTAGAGGGGACACTGAAGCTTTCTTT
CSARGDTEAFF
>TRBJ2-7|14|.|.|TRBV4-1
TGCGCCAGCAGCCATCCCGGGACTTCCTACGAGCAGTACTTC
CASSHPGTSYEQYF
>TRBJ2-1|16|.|TRBD2|TRBV24-1
TGTGCCACCAGTGATTCCGGGACTAGCCTTTACAATGAGCAGTTCTTC
CATSDSGTSLYNEQFF
>TRBJ1-1|14|.|.|TRBV6-2/TRBV6-3
TGTGCCAGCAGTTACGGTTGGGTGAACACTGAAGCTTTCTTT
CASSYGWVNTEAFF
>TRBJ2-7|16|.|.|TRBV5-1
TGCGCCAGCAGCTTGACCCCTTTAAGCGGGCGCTACGAGCAGTACTTC
CASSLTPLSGRYEQYF
>TRBJ2-5|13|.|.|TRBV20-1
TGCAGTGTCCCCGGACCGAGCCCGGAGACCCAGTACTTC
CSVPGPSPETQYF
>TRBJ2-5|17|.|TRBD1|TRBV13
TGTGCCAGCAGCCTCTCAAGCGGACAGGGAATACTCGAGACCCAGTACTTC
CASSLSSGQGILETQYF
>TRBJ2-7|12|.|.|TRBV21-1
TGTGCCAGTGGGTTGGGGGGGTACGAGCAGTACTTC
CASGLGGYEQYF
>TRBJ1-5|17|.|.|TRBV18
TGTGCCAGCTCATTGGTATCCGGGGGTGGTAGCAATCAGCCCCAGCATTTT
CASSLVSGGGSNQPQHF
>TRBJ1-6|16|.|.|TRBV7-9
TGTGCCAGCAGCCCTATGGACGTCTGGAAGGATTCACCCCTCCACTTT
CASSPMDVWKDSPLHF
>TRBJ2-3|15|.|.|TRBV12-3/TRBV12-4
TGTGCCAGCAGTTATCGGGACGGCCGACGAGATACGCAGTATTTT
CASSYRDGRRDTQYF
>TRBJ2-1|17|.|TRBD1|TRBV27
TGTGCCAGCAGTCTAGGGACAGGGACCTTCTCCTACAATGAGCAGTTCTTC
CASSLGTGTFSYNEQFF
>TRBJ1-6|14|.|.|TRBV30
TGTGCCTGGAGCCCGGGACGGGATAATTCACCCCTCCACTTT
CAWSPGRDNSPLHF
>TRBJ2-5|15|.|TRBD1|TRBV18
TGTGCCAGCTCACCCCTCGGGACAGGGCAAGAGACCCAGTACTTC
CASSPLGTGQETQYF
>TRBJ1-2|14|.|TRBD1|TRBV9
TGTGCCAGCAGCGATCCCGGGACAGGCTATGGCTACACCTTC
CASSDPGTGYGYTF
>TRBJ2-5|17|.|TRBD2|TRBV9
TGTGCCAGCAGCGTAGATCCTAGCGGGGGGGCAAAGGAGACCCAGTACTTC
CASSVDPSGGAKETQYF
>TRBJ2-3|15|.|TRBD2|TRBV3-1
TGTGCCAGCAGCGTTAGCGGGGGGAACACAGATACGCAGTATTTT
CASSVSGGNTDTQYF
>TRBJ2-7|14|.|.|TRBV29-1
TGCAGCGCCTTGTCAGCCCAGGGAACCCACGAGCAGTACTTC
CSALSAQGTHEQYF
>TRBJ2-1|12|.|.|TRBV29-1
TGCAGCGGACAACTTTGGGGAAATGAGCAGTTCTTC
CSGQLWGNEQFF
>TRBJ1-2|17|once|TRBD1|TRBV6-5
TGTGCCAGCAGTTACATCGCCGGGACAGGGTCGGACTATGGCTACACCTTC
CASSYIAGTGSDYGYTF
>TRBJ2-7|14|.|.|TRBV20-1
TGCAGTGCTAGAAGACAGTTAACAGCCTACGAGCAGTACTTC
CSARRQLTAYEQYF
>TRBJ2-1|15|.|.|TRBV13
TGTGCCAGCAGCTTAGGGGGTGCCCTCTTCAATGAGCAGTTCTTC
CASSLGGALFNEQFF
>TRBJ2-5|16|.|TRBD2|TRBV27
TGTGCCAGCAGCCCCTATGGAGCGGGACCTAAAGAGACCCAGTACTTC
CASSPYGAGPKETQYF
>TRBJ2-2|14|.|.|TRBV18
TGTGCCAGCTACCGACAGGCGAACACCGGGGAGCTGTTTTTT
CASYRQANTGELFF
>TRBJ2-7|14|.|.|TRBV4-3
TGCGCCAGCAGCCAAGACCCAGGGAGACACGAGCAGTACTTC
CASSQDPGRHEQYF
>TRBJ2-1|15|once|.|TRBV5-1
TGCGCCAGCAGTAGGGGAACGGGAGTTAATAATGAGCAGTTCTTC
CASSRGTGVNNEQFF
>TRBJ2-7|15|.|.|TRBV5-1
TGCGCCAGCAGCCCGACCGTGGGACTTCAATACGAGCAGTACTTC
CASSPTVGLQYEQYF
>TRBJ1-2|14|.|.|TRBV7-6
TGTGCCAGCAGCTTATTGAGGGGTATGGATGGCTACACCTTC
CASSLLRGMDGYTF
>TRBJ2-7|12|.|.|TRBV29-1
TGCAGCGTTGATTCTGGGAACTACGAGCAGTACTTC
CSVDSGNYEQYF
>TRBJ1-2|13|.|.|TRBV19
TGTGCCAGTAGATGGCCCAGGGTTGACGGCTACACCTTC
CASRWPRVDGYTF
>TRBJ2-1|12|.|.|TRBV28
TGTGCCAGCAGTCCCCCAGCGACGAGGCAGTTCTTC
CASSPPATRQFF
>TRBJ1-3|15|.|TRBD1|TRBV9
TGTGCCAGCAGCGAGTCACAGGGGGCTGGAAACACCATATATTTT
CASSESQGAGNTIYF
>TRBJ1-1|14|.|.|TRBV4-2
TGTGCCAGCAGCCAAGATCGCGGCGGGACTGAAGCTTTCTTT
CASSQDRGGTEAFF
>TRBJ1-1|16|.|.|TRBV28
TGTGCCAGCAGCCCGAACTTGGGGGTGAAGAACACTGAAGCTTTCTTT
CASSPNLGVKNTEAFF
>TRBJ2-3|15|.|.|TRBV7-2
TGTGCCAGCAGCTCATGGGGGGGCGGGACAGATACGCAGTATTTT
CASSSWGGGTDTQYF
>TRBJ2-1|17|.|TRBD2|TRBV20-1
TGCAGTGCTAGAGATCTCGGCGGACTAGCGGGAATCAATGAGCAGTTCTTC
CSARDLGGLAGINEQFF
>TRBJ2-1|18|.|TRBD2|TRBV3-1
TGTGCCAGCAGCCACCCCCGGGGACTAGCGGGAGTCTACAATGAGCAGTTCTTC
CASSHPRGLAGVYNEQFF
>TRBJ2-7|17|.|TRBD2|TRBV13
TGTGCCAGCAGCGGGGGACTAGCGGGAGGGGTGACCTACGAGCAGTACTTC
CASSGGLAGGVTYEQYF
>TRBJ1-4|14|.|.|TRBV5-1
TGCGCCAGCAGCTTGGCTGGGGGCGATGAAAAACTGTTTTTT
CASSLAGGDEKLFF